Presented here are 18 T cell receptor beta chains from one specimen sequenced in a study of blood T cell repertoires in COVID-19. Sequencing used immunoSEQ multiplex PCR; TCRdb keeps in-frame clones, though not all of them. The sample contains 200,000 to 250,000 clones, 80% to 85% of which appear only once. The sequencing sample was made of peripheral blood. The receptors were sampled from a woman in her thirties who had recovered from COVID-19.

This rearrangement joins TRBV9 to TRBJ1-2; D is possibly TRBD1 (6 bases). The CDR3 is made up of 14 amino acids. V lost 4 bases and J 5 bases, leaving 15 bases between the germline ends. CDR1 and CDR2 (germline): SGDLS, YYNGEE. The CDR3 spells CASSLPDSQYGYTF. DNA for the CDR3: TGTGCCAGCAGCCTCCCGGACAGCCAATATGGCTACACCTTC.

The V and J genes are TRBV28 and TRBJ2-1; D is perhaps TRBD1 (6 bases). Trimming stripped 1 base from V and 4 bases from J, with 14 bases between. Germline CDR1 reads MDHEN; CDR2 reads SYDVKM. The CDR3 has 16 residues. The CDR3 is CASSLSGQNLYNEQFF. Here the CDR3 DNA reads TGTGCCAGCAGTTTATCCGGACAGAACTTGTACAATGAGCAGTTCTTC.

The genes are TRBV3-1 (or the pseudogene TRBV3-2) and TRBJ2-7; the D is unclear. V shed 0 bases and J shed 5 bases, with 8 bases lying between them. This CDR3 is 13 amino acids long. Germline lookup yields CDR1 LGHDT and CDR2 YNNKEL (reference sequence). CDR3 amino acids: CASSQDNGHEQYF. In DNA, the CDR3 is TGTGCCAGCAGCCAAGATAATGGGCACGAGCAGTACTTC.

V and J are TRBV10-3 and TRBJ2-5; TRBD2 agrees at 8 bases. The V segment lost 6 bases and the J segment 3 bases; nucleotides outside the gene matches: 3. This CDR3 contains 13 residues. Germline V CDR1 and CDR2: ENHRY, SYGVKD. CDR3 sequence: CAIRLADEETQYF. CDR3 DNA: TGTGCCATCAGACTAGCGGACGAAGAGACCCAGTACTTC.

The V gene is TRBV7-3, the J gene TRBJ2-1; tentative D call: TRBD1 (6 bases). Trimming removed 4 bases at V and 0 bases at J, with 10 bases between. Germline CDR1 SGHTA, CDR2 FQGTGA. The CDR3 covers 15 residues. This CDR3 reads CASSSQGSSYNEQFF. CDR3 coding DNA: TGTGCCAGCAGCTCCCAGGGGAGCTCCTACAATGAGCAGTTCTTC. The whole variable domain, filled in from reference TRBV7-3 and TRBJ2-1, reads GAGVSQTPSNKVTEKGKYVELRCDPISGHTALYWYRQSLGQGPEFLIYFQGTGAADDSGLPNDRFFAVRPEGSVSTLKIQRTERGDSAVYLCASSSQGSSYNEQFFGPGTRLTVL.

The chain links TRBV24-1 to TRBJ2-2, with 7 bases identical to TRBD2. The CDR3 is 17 amino acids. Germline V gene sequence: CDR1 KGHDR, CDR2 SFDVKD. With 5 bases clipped from V and 4 bases from J, the junction kept 12 bases outside the gene matches. CDR3 DNA sequence: TGTGCCACCAGTGTCAGGGAGGGACTTCAGGGCACCGGGGAGCTGTTTTTT. Protein product: CATSVREGLQGTGELFF.

The rearrangement joins TRBV9 to TRBJ2-1, with a weak D call TRBD2 (5 bases). Germline loops: CDR1 SGDLS, CDR2 YYNGEE. Trimming took off 0 bases at V and 4 bases at J, with 11 bases between the two ends. This CDR3 is built from 15 residues. The CDR3 DNA is TGTGCCAGCAGCGTAGAGGCTAGGAGGTACAATGAGCAGTTCTTC. Encoded protein: CASSVEARRYNEQFF.

V usage is TRBV12-5 and J usage is TRBJ2-5; 13 bases agree with TRBD2. The germline gives CDR1 LGHNT, CDR2 FRNRAP. Unmatched junction bases numbered 12, after V lost 7 bases and J lost 4 bases. The length of the CDR3 is 17 residues. This CDR3 is CASVLGTGTSGTETQYF. DNA of the CDR3: TGTGCTAGTGTCTTGGGGACGGGGACTAGCGGGACAGAGACCCAGTACTTC. The whole variable domain, filled in from reference TRBV12-5 and TRBJ2-5, reads DARVTQTPRHKVTEMGQEVTMRCQPILGHNTVFWYRQTMMQGLELLAYFRNRAPLDDSGMPKDRFSAEMPDATLATLKIQPSEPRDSAVYFCASVLGTGTSGTETQYFGPGTRLLVL.

The rearrangement uses TRBV6-5 and TRBJ1-1; 10 positions agree with TRBD1. V trimming: 8 bases; J trimming: 5 bases; junction bases outside the gene matches: 5. Germline loops: CDR1 MNHEY, CDR2 SVGAGI. This CDR3 spans 13 amino acids. The CDR3 bases are TGTGCCAGCCCCGGGACAGGGGATACTGAAGCTTTCTTT. It specifies CASPGTGDTEAFF.

The chain recombines TRBV9 with TRBJ2-7; 10 bases are a match to TRBD2. Germline V lookup: CDR1 SGDLS, CDR2 YYNGEE. J gave up 1 base and V 3 bases, and 4 bases lay outside the gene matches. The CDR3 extends over 15 amino acids. CDR3 in DNA: TGTGCCAGCAGCGCGAGCGGGAGGGCGTCCTACGAGCAGTACTTC. Translated, it gives CASSASGRASYEQYF.

The V call is TRBV5-1, the J call TRBJ2-7, with 8 bases identical to TRBD1. The CDR3 sequence is 14 residues long. V trimming: 5 bases; J trimming: 4 bases; junction bases outside the gene matches: 8. Germline V gives CDR1 SGHRS, CDR2 YFSETQ. The CDR3 DNA reads as TGCGCCAGCAGTTCTTGGACAGGGTTTTACGAGCAGTACTTC. Its translation is CASSSWTGFYEQYF.

The rearrangement joins TRBV7-9 to TRBJ2-7; 8 bases align to TRBD1. The germline V gene has CDR1 SEHNR and CDR2 FQNEAQ (reference sequence). V shed 1 base and J 6 bases; nucleotides not matched to a gene: 8. There are 15 residues in the CDR3. This CDR3 reads CASSLVAGTGGEQYF. In DNA, the CDR3 is TGTGCCAGCAGCTTAGTTGCCGGGACAGGCGGCGAGCAGTACTTC.

This sequence joins TRBV19 and TRBJ2-1, with D perhaps matching TRBD1 (5 bases). Germline V gene data show CDR1 as LNHDA and CDR2 as SQIVND (reference sequence). CDR3 length: 13 amino acids. The ends were cut back, 7 bases at V and 5 bases at J, with 12 bases in the middle. The CDR3 loop reads CASMYQGNNEQFF. As DNA, the CDR3 is TGTGCCAGTATGTATCAGGGAAACAATGAGCAGTTCTTC.

The V and J genes are TRBV29-1 and TRBJ2-1; 8 nucleotides line up with TRBD2. The CDR3 is 13 residues long. The germline V gene encodes CDR1 SQVTM and CDR2 ANQGSEA. The junction had 7 bases not matched to a gene; V was cut back by 7 bases and J by 5 bases. In nucleotides, the CDR3 is TGCAGCGGCGGGGGGCGGCTAAACAATGAGCAGTTCTTC. Its protein is CSGGGRLNNEQFF.

The chain uses TRBV4-2 and TRBJ1-1; tentatively, D is TRBD1 (5 bases). V was pared by 0 bases and J by 6 bases, with 17 bases between. CDR1 and CDR2 (germline): LGHNA, YNFKEQ. This CDR3 region has 16 residues. The CDR3 DNA reads as TGTGCCAGCAGCCAAGATGGGACTTCTTCAGCCGCTGAAGCTTTCTTT. Translated: CASSQDGTSSAAEAFF.

The CDR3 is CAISFLQGHQETQYF. The CDR3 nucleotides are TGTGCCATCAGCTTTCTACAGGGCCACCAAGAGACCCAGTACTTC. The gene calls are TRBV10-3 and TRBJ2-5, with D possibly matching TRBD1 (6 bases). From germline, CDR1 is ENHRY and CDR2 SYGVKD. The CDR3 consists of 15 residues. Trimming took 6 bases from V and 0 from J, leaving 14 bases between them.

This rearrangement joins TRBV13 to TRBJ2-1; no clear D gene. Trimming shortened V by 8 bases and J by 6 bases, and 14 bases separated the two germline ends. Germline assignment: CDR1 PRHDT and CDR2 FYEKMQ (reference sequence). The CDR3 is 13 amino acids. The CDR3, as DNA: TGTGCCAGCGCCCCTTCGAACGGCAATGAGCAGTTCTTC. Translating gives CASAPSNGNEQFF.

The chain has TRBV19 and TRBJ1-1; the match to TRBD1 covers 7 bases. CDR3 size: 13 residues. Germline V gene data show CDR1 as LNHDA and CDR2 as SQIVND (reference sequence). The trim removed 7 bases at V and 5 bases at J, leaving 7 bases unmatched. CDR3 loop: CASKDRRRTEAFF. The CDR3 nucleotides read TGTGCCAGTAAGGACAGGAGAAGGACTGAAGCTTTCTTT.